This T cell receptor beta chain was observed in a study of Ad26.COV2.S vaccination and SARS-CoV-2 variants. About the study: Once or twice, 56 days apart, Ad26.COV2.S was delivered intramuscularly.

Treatment described: roughly 18 received Ad26.COV2.S at low or high dose, single or two shots; 5 received placebo; per-sample allocation not given. Day 63 after the first vaccine or placebo injection was the time point for sampling. Germline values: CDR1 SGHTA, CDR2 FQGNSA. This CDR3 has 16 residues. The junction had 2 bases not matched to a gene; V was cut back by 0 bases and J by 0 bases. The method was immunoSEQ multiplex PCR; TCRdb's version includes in-frame clones alone and lacks a portion of them. The table lists fewer than 400,000 clones, approximately 86% of them singletons. Turning to this clone: Its cognate antigen is unknown.

Broader study findings: It was vaccine recipients, not placebo recipients, who had the higher spike-specific TCR breadth. With respect to non-spike TCR breadth, vaccine and placebo recipients were similar. Using TCR breadth and depth analyses may have led to underestimated total T cell responses.

V is TRBV7-2 and J is TRBJ1-2, with 9 positions matching TRBD1. The clonotype comes from a person aged 18-60 years who received the Ad26.COV2.S COVID-19 vaccine or a placebo. Material: peripheral blood, obtained in a trial of Ad26.COV2.S vaccine versus placebo. This CDR3 reads CASSLAQGAPNYGYTF. The DNA for the CDR3 is TGTGCCAGCAGCTTAGCACAGGGGGCGCCTAACTATGGCTACACCTTC. Combining the CDR3 with reference TRBV7-2 and TRBJ1-2 gives the whole variable domain GAGVSQSPSNKVTEKGKDVELRCDPISGHTALYWYRQSLGQGLEFLIYFQGNSAPDKSGLPSDRFSAERTGGSVSTLTIQRTQQEDSAVYLCASSLAQGAPNYGYTFGSGTRLTVV.